The clone carrying this T cell receptor beta chain appeared once. The target antigen is unknown. The data were obtained in a study of T cell responses to AZD1222 COVID-19 vaccine. Study findings and constraints: Spike-specific TCR breadth and depth grew following two AZD1222 doses. Sampled repertoires all dated from after the peak T cell response. Most donors were white British and more were female, and clonal diversity was possibly underestimated.

The CDR3 sequence is 16 residues long. Per the germline V gene, CDR1 is SNHLY and CDR2 is FYNNEI. Trimming took 6 bases from V and 8 from J, leaving 25 bases between them. Profiling relied on immunoSEQ multiplex PCR, and the TCRdb table lists in-frame clones only, not all of them. The sample includes about 160,000 clones, 80% to 90% of them seen just once. The source is an adult in good health. The source material was peripheral blood, sampled on day 0 of AZD1222 vaccination. The chain employs TRBV2 and TRBJ1-2; D is unclear. The DNA of the CDR3 is TGTGCCAGCAGGACCCCTAGGGCGGACGGAATGAAGGGCTACACCTTC. Its protein is CASRTPRADGMKGYTF.